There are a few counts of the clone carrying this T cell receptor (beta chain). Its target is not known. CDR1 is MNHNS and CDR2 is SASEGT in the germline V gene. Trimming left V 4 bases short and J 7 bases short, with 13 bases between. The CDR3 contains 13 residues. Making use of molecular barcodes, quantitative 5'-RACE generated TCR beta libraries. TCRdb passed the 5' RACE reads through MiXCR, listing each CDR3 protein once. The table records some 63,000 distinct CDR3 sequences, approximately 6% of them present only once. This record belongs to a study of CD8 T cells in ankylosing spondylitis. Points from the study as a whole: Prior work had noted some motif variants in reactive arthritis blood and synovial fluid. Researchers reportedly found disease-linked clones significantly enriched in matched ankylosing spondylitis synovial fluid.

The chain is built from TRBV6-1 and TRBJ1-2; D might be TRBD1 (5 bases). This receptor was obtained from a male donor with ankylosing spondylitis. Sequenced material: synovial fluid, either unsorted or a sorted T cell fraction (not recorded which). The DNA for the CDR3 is TGTGCCAGCAGTGCACCGGGGCCCAGTGGCTACACCTTC. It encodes CASSAPGPSGYTF.